Presented here are 25 T cell receptor beta chains from one specimen sequenced in a study of early T cells in non-severe SARS-CoV-2 infection. TCRdb redid the calling of the 5' RACE reads with MiXCR, one entry per CDR3 protein. Of fewer than 85,000 distinct CDR3 sequences in the sample, roughly 15% were seen once. Sequenced input: whole blood. The receptors come from an adult who was a healthcare worker with PCR-confirmed SARS-CoV-2 infection or an uninfected control (not recorded which).

The table lists this clonotype with many counts. V usage is TRBV12-3 or TRBV12-4 and J usage is TRBJ2-5; D is tentatively TRBD1 or TRBD2 (7 bases each). Trimming removed 0 bases at V and 3 bases at J, with 11 bases between. The CDR3 loop spans 15 amino acids. This chain's CDR3 is CASSLAGGGEETQYF. Written as DNA, the CDR3 is TGTGCCAGCAGTTTAGCGGGAGGGGGCGAAGAGACCCAGTACTTC.

This clonotype was seen repeatedly, ten times or more. The chain is built from TRBV18 and TRBJ2-1, with D hard to call. This CDR3 is built from 16 residues. Germline V lookup: CDR1 KGHSH, CDR2 LQKENI. Trimming cost V 0 bases and J 5 bases, with 14 bases left between them. CDR3 nucleotides: TGTGCCAGCTCACCACCTTCTAACCGCGGCCACAATGAGCAGTTCTTC. This gives the protein CASSPPSNRGHNEQFF.

This clonotype showed up many times. This chain joins TRBV11-2 and TRBJ2-4, with TRBD1 as a possible D gene (5 bases). The CDR3 loop spans 16 amino acids. Germline V gene sequence: CDR1 SGHAT, CDR2 FQNNGV. V lost 5 bases and J 0 bases, leaving 14 bases between the germline ends. The CDR3 spells CASSPIDRLAKNIQYF. For the CDR3, the DNA is TGTGCCAGCAGCCCAATCGACAGATTAGCCAAAAACATTCAGTACTTC. The whole variable domain, filled in from reference TRBV11-2 and TRBJ2-4, reads EAGVAQSPRYKIIEKRQSVAFWCNPISGHATLYWYQQILGQGPKLLIQFQNNGVVDDSQLPKDRFSAERLKGVDSTLKIQPAKLEDSAVYLCASSPIDRLAKNIQYFGAGTRLSVL.

This clonotype was recorded many times. The chain combines TRBV4-2 with TRBJ2-3; unclear D gene. V lost 3 bases to trimming and J lost 2 bases, with 18 bases between them. The CDR3 spans 17 residues. Germline loops: CDR1 LGHNA, CDR2 YNFKEQ. In nucleotides, the CDR3 is TGTGCCAGCAGCCACTACCCGTCGACTGGGAACACAGATACGCAGTATTTT. This translates into CASSHYPSTGNTDTQYF.

The rearrangement joins TRBV10-3 to TRBJ2-5; 9 bases agree with TRBD2. CDR1 is ENHRY and CDR2 is SYGVKD in the germline V gene. With V trimmed by 3 bases and J by 1 base, 3 bases remained unmatched. The CDR3 runs 15 residues. CDR3 residues: CAISEQRGVQETQYF. In nucleotides, the CDR3 is TGTGCCATCAGTGAACAGCGGGGGGTCCAAGAGACCCAGTACTTC.

The V and J genes are TRBV29-1 and TRBJ2-1, with 10 bases aligning to TRBD2. The CDR3 is 14 residues long. Unmatched junction bases numbered 6, after V lost 5 bases and J lost 5 bases. CDR1 and CDR2 from the germline V gene are SQVTM and ANQGSEA. CDR3 amino acids: CSVSKRGGHNEQFF. The CDR3 DNA reads TGCAGCGTTTCGAAGCGGGGGGGCCACAATGAGCAGTTCTTC.

This clonotype was seen repeatedly, ten times or more. The chain joins TRBV6-6 to TRBJ2-7, with D possibly being TRBD1 (6 bases). Trimming cost V 6 bases and J 3 bases, with 21 bases left between them. The CDR3 contains 16 residues. Germline values: CDR1 MNHNY, CDR2 SVGAGI (reference sequence). CDR3 bases: TGTGCCAGCAGCTTATTCCCCACAGGGATTAACTACGAGCAGTACTTC. This codes for CASSLFPTGINYEQYF.

The table lists this clonotype with many counts. The chain couples TRBV5-1 to TRBJ2-7, with D tentatively TRBD1 (5 bases). V was trimmed by 0 bases and J by 0 bases, leaving 10 bases between them. CDR3 size: 15 residues. From germline, CDR1 is SGHRS and CDR2 YFSETQ. DNA of the CDR3: TGCGCCAGCAGCTTGGAGACAGATAACTCCTACGAGCAGTACTTC. It specifies CASSLETDNSYEQYF.

This clonotype was counted ten times or more. The chain joins TRBV18 to TRBJ2-2; 8 bases match TRBD2. CDR1 and CDR2 (germline): KGHSH, LQKENI. This CDR3 has 16 amino acids. Trimming took 3 bases from V and 0 from J; bases not matched to a gene: 3. CDR3 DNA sequence: TGTGCCAGCTCACCGAGCGGGGGCGCGAACACCGGGGAGCTGTTTTTT. Its translation: CASSPSGGANTGELFF.

This CDR3 is CSARDRVAGAPFF. The CDR3 DNA follows: TGCAGTGCTAGAGATCGAGTGGCGGGGGCCCCGTTCTTC. The chain employs TRBV20-1 and TRBJ2-1; D possibly corresponds to TRBD2 (7 bases). Trimming pared 0 bases from V and 15 bases from J, leaving 18 bases between. The CDR3 totals 13 residues. The germline V gene encodes CDR1 DFQATT and CDR2 SNEGSKA (reference sequence).

At least ten counts were recorded for this clonotype. V and J are TRBV7-2 and TRBJ2-7; tentatively, D is TRBD1 or TRBD2 (6 bases each). Per germline, CDR1 SGHTA and CDR2 FQGNSA. Deletions cut 5 bases from V and 7 bases from J, with 12 bases between. This CDR3 contains 12 residues. CDR3 sequence: CASSAGGPEQYF. The CDR3 DNA reads as TGTGCCAGCAGCGCCGGGGGCCCTGAGCAGTACTTC.

Remarks on this clonotype: A much larger clone lies one base from this, so it may be a read error. V is TRBV28 and J is TRBJ2-3; TRBD1 matches at 7 bases. V lost 6 bases to trimming and J lost 6 bases; unmatched junction nucleotides: 9. Germline V gene sequence: CDR1 MDHEN, CDR2 SYDVKM. The CDR3 covers 14 residues. DNA for the CDR3: TGTGCCAGCAGCCCGGTCAGGGGGTGGGATACGCAGTATTTT. As protein: CASSPVRGWDTQYF. The full variable domain, in which reference TRBV28 and TRBJ2-3 provide the parts outside the CDR3, is DVKVTQSSRYLVKRTGEKVFLECVQDMDHENMFWYRQDPGLGLRLIYFSYDVKMKEKGDIPEGYSVSREKKERFSLILESASTNQTSMYLCASSPVRGWDTQYFGPGTRLTVL.

The CDR3 region is CASSLGTSVMDTQYF. CDR3 DNA sequence: TGCGCCAGCAGCTTGGGGACTAGTGTTATGGATACGCAGTATTTT. The chain recombines TRBV5-1 with TRBJ2-3; 7 positions agree with TRBD2. V was clipped by 0 bases and J by 6 bases; unmatched bases: 7. The germline V gene has CDR1 SGHRS and CDR2 YFSETQ. The CDR3 sequence is 15 residues long.

Of note for this clonotype: A much larger clone lies one base from this, so it may be a read error. This chain joins TRBV12-3 or TRBV12-4 and TRBJ1-5; perhaps TRBD1 as D (5 bases). V was pared by 3 bases and J by 6 bases, with 12 bases between. The CDR3 has 14 amino acids. CDR3 sequence reads: CASSFTLGVQPQHF. CDR3 nucleotide sequence: TGTGCCAGCAGTTTTACCCTAGGGGTTCAGCCCCAGCATTTT.

This clonotype was seen at least ten times. The DNA for the CDR3 is TGCAGCGTTGAAAATTCTAGGATGCAAGGTGAGCAGTTCTTC. Its protein product is CSVENSRMQGEQFF. The chain employs TRBV29-1 and TRBJ2-1; D ambiguous. V lost 2 bases, J lost 9 bases, and 17 bases lay in between. Germline CDR1 is SQVTM and CDR2 is ANQGSEA. The CDR3 extends over 14 amino acids.

This clonotype was observed many times. This sequence joins TRBV19 and TRBJ2-7; a weak D match, TRBD2 (7 bases). Deletions cut 3 bases from V and 2 bases from J, with 14 bases between. The CDR3 is 15 amino acids. In germline, CDR1 is LNHDA, CDR2 SQIVND (reference sequence). The CDR3: CASSIREGGPYEQYF. In DNA, the CDR3 is TGTGCCAGTAGTATTCGTGAGGGGGGGCCCTACGAGCAGTACTTC.

The CDR3 loop is CASSSQGVGTDTQYF. In DNA, the CDR3 is TGTGCCAGCTCATCCCAAGGGGTTGGGACAGATACGCAGTATTTT. V is TRBV18 and J is TRBJ2-3; possibly TRBD1 for D (5 bases). Germline CDR1 KGHSH, CDR2 LQKENI. Trimming took 5 bases from V and 3 from J, leaving 15 bases between them. The CDR3 runs 15 residues.

The chain is built from TRBV29-1 and TRBJ2-2; TRBD2 agrees at 10 bases. The CDR3 spans 14 residues. Trimming took 6 bases from V and 5 from J; bases not matched to a gene: 6. CDR1 SQVTM and CDR2 ANQGSEA come from the germline V gene. The CDR3 DNA reads TGCAGCGTCATTTCTAGCGGGGGTACCGGGGAGCTGTTTTTT. This codes for CSVISSGGTGELFF.

This clonotype appeared a few times. The rearrangement links TRBV10-2 to TRBJ1-5; 8 nucleotides line up with TRBD1. This CDR3 contains 13 residues. Trimming took 6 bases from V and 5 from J; bases not matched to a gene: 3. Germline V CDR1 and CDR2: WSHSY, SAAADI. In DNA, the CDR3 is TGCGCCAGCAGGGTGACAGGGGATCAGCCCCAGCATTTT. This gives the protein CASRVTGDQPQHF.

This sequence joins TRBV5-5 and TRBJ1-1; 10 bases fit TRBD1. CDR1 is SGHKS, CDR2 YYEKEE, per germline (reference sequence). The V segment lost 4 bases and the J segment 4 bases; nucleotides outside the gene matches: 10. The CDR3 covers 16 residues. The CDR3 DNA follows: TGTGCCAGCAGCCTGCTGGGACAGGGGACAGGCACTGAAGCTTTCTTT. As protein: CASSLLGQGTGTEAFF. Filled out from reference TRBV5-5 and TRBJ1-1, the complete variable domain reads DAGVTQSPTHLIKTRGQQVTLRCSPISGHKSVSWYQQVLGQGPQFIFQYYEKEERGRGNFPDRFSARQFPNYSSELNVNALLLGDSALYLCASSLLGQGTGTEAFFGQGTRLTVV.

The J gene is TRBJ2-3, the V gene TRBV7-2; 7 bases agree with TRBD2. Germline V lookup: CDR1 SGHTA, CDR2 FQGNSA. J gave up 8 bases and V 1 base, and 6 bases lay outside the gene matches. The CDR3 totals 14 residues. The CDR3 DNA follows: TGTGCCAGCAGCTTAGAAAGCGGGGTAGTTACGCAGTATTTT. It translates to CASSLESGVVTQYF.

This clonotype was seen many times. The J gene is TRBJ1-6, the V gene TRBV7-2; the D gene is possibly TRBD1 (6 bases). The CDR3 is 16 amino acids. V gave up 1 base and J gave up 6 bases, with 13 bases separating them. CDR1 and CDR2 from the germline V gene are SGHTA and FQGNSA. CDR3: CASSLETGAANSPLHF. For the CDR3, the DNA is TGTGCCAGCAGCTTAGAGACGGGGGCTGCTAATTCACCCCTCCACTTT.

The chain employs TRBV7-8 and TRBJ2-2; TRBD1 agrees at 12 bases. There are 18 residues in the CDR3. The V and J ends lost 5 bases and 0 bases, in that order; junction bases with no gene match: 7. The germline CDR1 and CDR2 sequences are SGHVS and FQNEAQ. CDR3 nucleotide sequence: TGTGCCAGCAGCCGACAGGGACAGGGGGCTTCGAACACCGGGGAGCTGTTTTTT. It encodes CASSRQGQGASNTGELFF. Full variable domain (missing parts from reference TRBV7-8 and TRBJ2-2): GAGVSQSPRYKVAKRGQDVALRCDPISGHVSLFWYQQALGQGPEFLTYFQNEAQLDKSGLPSDRFFAERPEGSVSTLKIQRTQQEDSAVYLCASSRQGQGASNTGELFFGEGSRLTVL.

This rearrangement joins TRBV7-2 to TRBJ2-1; 9 bases map to TRBD2. The J segment lost 9 bases and the V segment lost 5 bases, leaving 17 bases of the junction unmatched. The CDR3 loop spans 17 amino acids. The germline V gene encodes CDR1 SGHTA and CDR2 FQGNSA. The CDR3 nucleotides read TGTGCCAGCAGCCCCGGGCGACTAGCGGAACGGTGGGGTGAGCAGTTCTTC. As protein: CASSPGRLAERWGEQFF. Together with reference TRBV7-2 and TRBJ2-1, the CDR3 gives the full variable domain: GAGVSQSPSNKVTEKGKDVELRCDPISGHTALYWYRQSLGQGLEFLIYFQGNSAPDKSGLPSDRFSAERTGGSVSTLTIQRTQQEDSAVYLCASSPGRLAERWGEQFFGPGTRLTVL.

This clonotype was observed a few times. The genes are TRBV9 and TRBJ1-5; D might be TRBD1 (6 bases). The germline CDR1 and CDR2 sequences are SGDLS and YYNGEE. CDR3 length: 13 amino acids. V was pared by 4 bases and J by 6 bases, with 11 bases between. The CDR3 spells CASSRLGAQPQHF. The DNA for the CDR3 is TGTGCCAGCAGCCGCCTGGGGGCTCAGCCCCAGCATTTT.